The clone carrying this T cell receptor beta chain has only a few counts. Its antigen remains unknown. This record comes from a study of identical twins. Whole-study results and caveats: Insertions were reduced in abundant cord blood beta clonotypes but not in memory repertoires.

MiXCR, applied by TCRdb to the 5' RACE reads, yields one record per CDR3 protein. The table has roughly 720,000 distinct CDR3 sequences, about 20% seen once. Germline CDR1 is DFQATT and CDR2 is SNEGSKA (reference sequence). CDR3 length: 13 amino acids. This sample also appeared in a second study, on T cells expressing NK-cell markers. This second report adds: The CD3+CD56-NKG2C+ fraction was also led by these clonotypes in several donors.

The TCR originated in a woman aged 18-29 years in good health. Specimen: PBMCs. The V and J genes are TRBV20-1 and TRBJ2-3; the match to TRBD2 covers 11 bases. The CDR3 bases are TGCAGCCCGGGACTAGCGGTTCGAGATACGCAGTATTTT. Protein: CSPGLAVRDTQYF.